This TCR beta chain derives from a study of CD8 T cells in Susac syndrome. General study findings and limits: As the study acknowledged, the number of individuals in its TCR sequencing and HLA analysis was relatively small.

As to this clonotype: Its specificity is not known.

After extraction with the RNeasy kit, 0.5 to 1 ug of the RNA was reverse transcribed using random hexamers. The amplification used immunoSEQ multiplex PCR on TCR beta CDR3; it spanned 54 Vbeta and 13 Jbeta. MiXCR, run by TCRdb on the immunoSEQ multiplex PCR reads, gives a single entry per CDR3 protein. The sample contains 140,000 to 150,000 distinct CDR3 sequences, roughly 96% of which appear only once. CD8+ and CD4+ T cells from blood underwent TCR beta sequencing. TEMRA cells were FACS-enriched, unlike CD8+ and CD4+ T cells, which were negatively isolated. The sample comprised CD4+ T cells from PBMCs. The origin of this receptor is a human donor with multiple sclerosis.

The CDR3: CASSPRTVDGYTF. CDR3 nucleotides: TGTGCCAGCAGCCCAAGGACAGTGGATGGCTACACCTTC. The rearrangement joins TRBV12-3 or TRBV12-4 to TRBJ1-2, with D tentatively TRBD1 (6 bases). CDR3 length equals 13 residues. V dropped 6 bases and J dropped 6 bases, with 14 bases sitting between them.